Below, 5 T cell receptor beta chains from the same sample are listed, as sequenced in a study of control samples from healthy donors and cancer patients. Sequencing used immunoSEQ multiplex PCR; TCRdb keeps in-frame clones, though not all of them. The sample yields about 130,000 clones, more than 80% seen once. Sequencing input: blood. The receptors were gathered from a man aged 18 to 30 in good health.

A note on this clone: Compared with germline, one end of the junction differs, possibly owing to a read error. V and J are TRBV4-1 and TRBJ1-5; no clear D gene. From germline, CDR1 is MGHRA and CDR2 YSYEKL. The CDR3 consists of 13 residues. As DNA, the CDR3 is TGCGCCGGCAGCCCATTTTCCAATCAGCCCCAGCATTTT. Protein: CAGSPFSNQPQHF.

The CDR3 nucleotides are TGTGCCAGCAGCCAAGAACCGGGACTAGCGGGAGGAGGGGAGACCCAGTACTTC. Its protein is CASSQEPGLAGGGETQYF. This sequence joins TRBV4-2 and TRBJ2-5, with 15 positions matching TRBD2. This CDR3 region has 18 residues. V shed 0 bases, J shed 5 bases, and the junction held 7 bases outside the gene matches. Per the germline V gene, CDR1 is LGHNA and CDR2 is YNFKEQ.

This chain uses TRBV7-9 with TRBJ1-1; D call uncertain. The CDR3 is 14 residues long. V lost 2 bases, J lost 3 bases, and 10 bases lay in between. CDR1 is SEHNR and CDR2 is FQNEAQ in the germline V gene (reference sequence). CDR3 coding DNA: TGTGCCAGCAGCTTAACCCCCCCGGACACTGAAGCTTTCTTT. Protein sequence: CASSLTPPDTEAFF.

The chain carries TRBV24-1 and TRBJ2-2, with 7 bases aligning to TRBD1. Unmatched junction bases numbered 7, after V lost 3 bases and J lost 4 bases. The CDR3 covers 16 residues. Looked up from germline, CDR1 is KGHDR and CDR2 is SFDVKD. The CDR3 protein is CATSDPDRAGTGELFF. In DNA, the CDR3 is TGTGCCACCAGTGATCCCGACAGGGCCGGCACCGGGGAGCTGTTTTTT.

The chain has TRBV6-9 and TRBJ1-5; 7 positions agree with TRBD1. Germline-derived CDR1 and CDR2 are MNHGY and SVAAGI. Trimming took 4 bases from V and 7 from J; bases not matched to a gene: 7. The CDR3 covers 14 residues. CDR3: CASSFRGPRQPQHF. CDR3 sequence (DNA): TGTGCCAGCAGTTTTAGGGGGCCGAGGCAGCCCCAGCATTTT.